A single T cell receptor (beta chain) is shown here with its context. This clone has just a few counts. The antigen this receptor binds is unknown. No much larger clonotype is one base removed from it; base qualities were not supplied. CDR1 is given as PRHDT and CDR2 as FYEKMQ, both from the germline V gene (reference sequence). The CDR3 spans 15 residues, from the cysteine through the phenylalanine. Kept here is only the CDR3 DNA, which spans 45 bases and is read in frame from base 1. V sheds 5 bases and J sheds 1 base, leaving 14 bases between their ends. The immunoSEQ assay at survey resolution was used to sequence TCRbeta rearrangements from genomic DNA. As for the authors' bioinformatics: In the TCR sequencing data, the lowest productive clonotype frequency that could be detected was 2.59 x 10-5. Only productive TCRbeta rearrangements, meaning sequences that were complete and in-frame, were kept for the analyses. Sample clonality was computed as Simpson clonality in the immunoSEQ Analyzer version 3.0. Clones were grouped by frequency into very rare, small, medium, large (1-20%) or hyperexpanded (>20%) categories. Generation probabilities were estimated with OLGA 1.2.3, V-gene circos plots were made with VDJtools, specificities were looked up in VDJdb, and CDR3 motifs were identified with GLIPH. TCRdb provides this immuneACCESS table in a form limited to in-frame rearrangements. Some clones are lacking; in checked studies, under half of them reflect an unresolved V gene, and why the rest are absent is not known. V, J and clone size reflect that table, while D and trimming were determined from the DNA. The sample table lists approximately 24,000 clones, more than 70% of them with a count of one. 0.65% of the sample is held by the ten biggest clonotypes.

These data originate in a study of STAT5B mutations in CD4+ large granular lymphocyte leukemia (dated by TCRdb to between 2021 and 2024). Describing the broader study: Among healthy controls, the CDR3 'QG' motif was associated with a particular HLA allele. TCRbeta repertoires of CD4+ T-cell large granular lymphocyte leukemia patients were compared with those of healthy blood donors. Flow cytometry performed on FACSCanto II or FACSVerse showed that the purified fractions had more than 95% purity among lymphocytes. Broad study findings and their caveats: Greater clonality appeared to be present in CD4-sorted patient repertoires than in healthy CD4+ repertoires, and the difference was retained after the putative leukemic clones were removed. Enrichment of TRBV06-family usage was observed among the top patient clones (8/27) relative to healthy controls (2/35). The main leukemic clonotypes were found to be private to each patient, although 25% to 30% of the main leukemic clonotypes were detected at low frequency in the non-leukemic repertoires of other patients. The data were not HLA-matched, and the higher clonality in CD4+ T-LGLL than in CD8+ T-LGLL could be due to the relatively small sample size.

Healthy controls were roughly 36 blood donors whose buffy coats came from the Finnish Red Cross blood service. All TCR-sequenced material derived from peripheral blood: patient blood samples and healthy donor buffy coats. Peripheral blood mononuclear cells were isolated by Ficoll-Hypaque gradient centrifugation. For the healthy controls, CD4+ cells were obtained from buffy coats by magnetic purification. The Gentra Puregene Cell and Tissue kit was used for genomic DNA extraction, and quantification was performed on a Qubit 2.0 fluorometer. The V and J segments used are TRBV13 and TRBJ1-1; matching of 5 bases hints at TRBD1 as the D gene. The sequenced sample was CD4+ T cells from blood buffy coats. The source is a human donor in good health. The CDR3 has the sequence CASSPRGGSNTEAFF. In nucleotides, the sequence is TGTGCCAGCAGCCCCCGGGGGGGATCGAACACTGAAGCTTTCTTT.